This T cell receptor beta chain stems from a study of T cell repertoires in cytomegalovirus infection. As for the study in general: Carrying CMV and the relevant HLA type showed in public TCR beta signatures.

Via MiXCR, TCRdb re-called the reads, giving one row per CDR3 protein. Of about 200,000 distinct CDR3 sequences in the sample, less than 9.5% are singletons; the top ten hold about 4.2%. Ten or more counts support this clonotype. Its matching antigen is unknown. Study-wide findings and caveats: The cumulative frequency of public TCR beta families distinguished individuals who carried CMV together with the relevant HLA.

Trimming cost V 4 bases and J 6 bases; bases outside gene matches: 8. The CDR3 covers 15 residues. Germline values: CDR1 SGHVS, CDR2 FQNEAQ. This clonotype was sampled from a human donor in good health (CMV status not recorded). Some clones in this sample may be carry-over from other donors' samples. The chain recombines TRBV7-8 with TRBJ1-5, with 8 bases matching TRBD1. The sequencing input was PBMCs. CDR3 coding DNA: TGTGCCAGCAGCTCACCAGGGGGCCTGGGTCAGCCCCAGCATTTT. It specifies CASSSPGGLGQPQHF.